The 11 T cell receptor beta chains reported below all come from one sample, sequenced in a study of T cells of healthy individuals. TCRdb processed the 5' RACE reads anew with MiXCR; each CDR3 protein has one entry. The profile shows about 41,000 distinct CDR3 sequences, approximately 4.5% of them singletons. These receptors were collected from a human donor in good health.

This clonotype was counted many times. The V call is TRBV14, the J call TRBJ2-3; 9 bases agree with TRBD2. J was trimmed by 4 bases and V by 0 bases; bases with no gene match: 14. The CDR3 covers 19 residues. Germline CDR1 is SGHDN and CDR2 is FVKESK. The CDR3 here is CASSQDLGGGAFAADTQYF. The CDR3 nucleotides are TGTGCCAGCAGCCAAGATCTTGGCGGGGGGGCGTTCGCGGCAGATACGCAGTATTTT.

J is TRBJ1-5 and V is TRBV6-6; no clear D. The CDR3 loop spans 13 amino acids. Germline V CDR1 and CDR2: MNHNY, SVGAGI (reference sequence). The ends were cut back, 5 bases at V and 6 bases at J, with 11 bases in the middle. CDR3 sequence (DNA): TGTGCCAGCAGTGGCAACTCGGGTCAGCCCCAGCATTTT. It specifies CASSGNSGQPQHF.

At least ten counts were recorded for this clonotype. The chain has TRBV6-2 or TRBV6-3 and TRBJ2-3; TRBD2 matches 10 bases. The CDR3 is 15 amino acids. The germline gives CDR1 MNHEY, CDR2 SVGEGT. J lost 0 bases, V lost 5 bases, and 2 bases had no gene match. The CDR3 protein is CASSPTSGSTDTQYF. The CDR3 nucleotides are TGTGCCAGCAGTCCGACTAGCGGGAGCACAGATACGCAGTATTTT.

J is TRBJ2-3 and V is TRBV4-1, with D possibly TRBD2 on 6 matching bases. Trimming shortened V by 0 bases and J by 8 bases, and 15 bases separated the two germline ends. This CDR3 spans 15 amino acids. The germline CDR1 and CDR2 sequences are MGHRA and YSYEKL. The CDR3 region is CASSQDSAQGGTQYF. CDR3 in DNA: TGCGCCAGCAGCCAAGATTCCGCGCAGGGAGGTACGCAGTATTTT.

Ten or more counts support this clonotype. This chain joins TRBV11-2 and TRBJ2-7; unclear D gene. Germline V CDR1 and CDR2: SGHAT, FQNNGV. This CDR3 comprises 14 residues. V was shortened by 1 base and J by 5 bases, with 12 bases between the two germline ends. CDR3 bases: TGTGCCAGCAGCTTAGTGGCAGAATCCCACGAGCAGTACTTC. It codes for CASSLVAESHEQYF. The whole variable domain, remainder taken from reference TRBV11-2 and TRBJ2-7, is EAGVAQSPRYKIIEKRQSVAFWCNPISGHATLYWYQQILGQGPKLLIQFQNNGVVDDSQLPKDRFSAERLKGVDSTLKIQPAKLEDSAVYLCASSLVAESHEQYFGPGTRLTVT.

This clonotype was seen at least ten times. This chain connects TRBV20-1 to TRBJ1-1; no clear D. Germline V gives CDR1 DFQATT, CDR2 SNEGSKA (reference sequence). V lost 1 base and J 6 bases, leaving 15 bases between the germline ends. The CDR3 runs 14 residues. CDR3 in amino acids: CSARAARGRAEAFF. Written as DNA, the CDR3 is TGCAGTGCTAGAGCGGCGCGTGGGAGGGCTGAAGCTTTCTTT.

This clonotype is judged medium-sized. The rearrangement links TRBV6-4 to TRBJ1-5; D call uncertain. The germline CDR1 and CDR2 sequences are MRHNA and SNTAGT. V was pared by 0 bases and J by 3 bases, with 3 bases between. The length of the CDR3 is 13 residues. This CDR3 reads CASSDSANQPQHF. CDR3 nucleotide sequence: TGTGCCAGCAGTGACTCGGCCAATCAGCCCCAGCATTTT.

This clonotype was counted ten times or more. The V and J genes are TRBV5-6 and TRBJ2-5; TRBD1 might be the D (6 bases). CDR1 is SGHDT, CDR2 YYEEEE, per germline. Trimming shortened V by 4 bases and J by 6 bases, and 16 bases separated the two germline ends. This CDR3 comprises 14 residues. CDR3 DNA: TGTGCCAGCAGCCCCGGGCAGGGGTTTAAGACCCAGTACTTC. It translates to CASSPGQGFKTQYF.

Concerning this clonotype itself: This may be a read error, as it is one base from a much larger clone. The rearrangement uses TRBV11-2 and TRBJ2-7; possibly TRBD1 or TRBD2 for D (6 bases each). This CDR3 is built from 14 residues. The V gene's germline CDR1 is SGHAT and CDR2 FQNNGV. The CDR3 reads CSSSLGGPAYEQYF. Written as DNA, the CDR3 is TGTTCCAGCAGCTTAGGGGGGCCAGCCTACGAGCAGTACTTC.

This chain joins TRBV5-4 and TRBJ2-1; D might be TRBD2 (6 bases). Trimming stripped 3 bases from V and 2 bases from J, with 12 bases between. The CDR3 is made up of 15 amino acids. Germline CDR1 reads SGHNT; CDR2 reads YYREEE (reference sequence). The DNA of the CDR3 is TGTGCCAGCAGCTCTCGGGGGACCCCCTACAATGAGCAGTTCTTC. It encodes CASSSRGTPYNEQFF.

This clonotype was detected ten times or more. This chain links TRBV6-5 with TRBJ1-3; no clear D. The germline CDR1 and CDR2 sequences are MNHEY and SVGAGI. V lost 2 bases and J 0 bases, leaving 5 bases between the germline ends. The CDR3 contains 14 residues. The CDR3 nucleotides read TGTGCCAGCAGTTACAAGAGCTCTGGAAACACCATATATTTT. This translates into CASSYKSSGNTIYF.